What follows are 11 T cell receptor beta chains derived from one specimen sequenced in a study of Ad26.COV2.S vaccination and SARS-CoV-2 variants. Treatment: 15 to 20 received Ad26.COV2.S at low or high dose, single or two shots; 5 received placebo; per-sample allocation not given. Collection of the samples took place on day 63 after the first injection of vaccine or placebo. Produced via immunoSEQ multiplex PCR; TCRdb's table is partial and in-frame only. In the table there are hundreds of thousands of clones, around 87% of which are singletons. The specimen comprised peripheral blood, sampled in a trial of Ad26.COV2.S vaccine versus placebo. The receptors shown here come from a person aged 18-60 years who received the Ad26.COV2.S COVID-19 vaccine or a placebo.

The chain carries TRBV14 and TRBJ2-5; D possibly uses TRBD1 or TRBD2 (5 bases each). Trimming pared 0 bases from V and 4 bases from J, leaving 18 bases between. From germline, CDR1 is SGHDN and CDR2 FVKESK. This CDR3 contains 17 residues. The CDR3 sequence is CASSQDEGTKSRETQYF. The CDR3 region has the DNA TGTGCCAGCAGCCAAGATGAGGGGACCAAATCGAGAGAGACCCAGTACTTC.

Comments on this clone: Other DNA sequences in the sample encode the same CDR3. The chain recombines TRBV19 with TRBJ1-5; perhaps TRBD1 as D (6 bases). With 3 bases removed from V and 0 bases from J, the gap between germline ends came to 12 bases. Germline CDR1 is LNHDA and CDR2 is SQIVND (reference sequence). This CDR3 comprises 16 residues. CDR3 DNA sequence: TGTGCCAGTAGTATTGGGGGGGGCGGTAGCAATCAGCCCCAGCATTTT. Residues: CASSIGGGGSNQPQHF.

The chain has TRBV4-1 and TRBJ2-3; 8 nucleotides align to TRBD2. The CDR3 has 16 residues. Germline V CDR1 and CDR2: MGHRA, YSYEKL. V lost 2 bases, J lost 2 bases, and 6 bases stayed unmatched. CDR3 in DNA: TGCGCCAGCAGCCAAAAAGCGGGAGTGAACACAGATACGCAGTATTTT. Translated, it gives CASSQKAGVNTDTQYF.

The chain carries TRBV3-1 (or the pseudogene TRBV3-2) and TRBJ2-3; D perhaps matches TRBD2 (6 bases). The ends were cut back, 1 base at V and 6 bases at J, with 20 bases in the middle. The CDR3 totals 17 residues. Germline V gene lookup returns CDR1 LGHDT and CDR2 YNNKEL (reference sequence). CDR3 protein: CASSQVGGAVTLDTQYF. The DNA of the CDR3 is TGTGCCAGCAGCCAAGTAGGAGGGGCAGTAACTTTGGATACGCAGTATTTT.

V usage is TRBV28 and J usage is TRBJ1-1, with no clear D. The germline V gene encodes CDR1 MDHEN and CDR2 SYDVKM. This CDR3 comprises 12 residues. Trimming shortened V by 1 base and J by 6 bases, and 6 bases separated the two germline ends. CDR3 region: CASSLSGAEAFF. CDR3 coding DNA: TGTGCCAGCAGTTTATCCGGGGCTGAAGCTTTCTTT.

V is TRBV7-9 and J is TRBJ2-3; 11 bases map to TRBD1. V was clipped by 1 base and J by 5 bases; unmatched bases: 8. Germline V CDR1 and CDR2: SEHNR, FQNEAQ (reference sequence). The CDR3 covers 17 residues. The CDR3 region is CASSLGDRGAHIDTQYF. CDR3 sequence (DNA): TGTGCCAGCAGCTTAGGGGACAGGGGGGCGCATATAGATACGCAGTATTTT.

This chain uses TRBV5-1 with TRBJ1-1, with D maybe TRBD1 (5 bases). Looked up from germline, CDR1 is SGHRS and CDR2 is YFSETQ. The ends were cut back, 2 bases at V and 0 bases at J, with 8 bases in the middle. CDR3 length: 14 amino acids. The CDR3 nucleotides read TGCGCCAGCAGCTTCCGGGGCATGAACACTGAAGCTTTCTTT. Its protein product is CASSFRGMNTEAFF.

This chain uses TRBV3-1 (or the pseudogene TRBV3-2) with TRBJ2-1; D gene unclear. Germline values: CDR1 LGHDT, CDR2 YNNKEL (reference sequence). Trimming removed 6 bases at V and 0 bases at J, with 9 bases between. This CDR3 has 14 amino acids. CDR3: CASRGGSSYNEQFF. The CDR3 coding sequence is TGTGCCAGCAGGGGCGGAAGCTCCTACAATGAGCAGTTCTTC.

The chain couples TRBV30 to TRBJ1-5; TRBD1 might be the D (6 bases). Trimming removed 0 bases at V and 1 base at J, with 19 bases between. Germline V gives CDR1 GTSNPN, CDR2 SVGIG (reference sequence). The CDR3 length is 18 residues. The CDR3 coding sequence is TGTGCCTGGAGTGTAAGTTTGGGGGGCCTATCGAGCAATCAGCCCCAGCATTTT. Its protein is CAWSVSLGGLSSNQPQHF.

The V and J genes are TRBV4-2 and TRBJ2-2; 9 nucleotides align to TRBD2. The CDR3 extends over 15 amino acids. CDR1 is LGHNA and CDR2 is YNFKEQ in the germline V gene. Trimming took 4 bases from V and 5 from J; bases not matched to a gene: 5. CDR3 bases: TGTGCCAGCAGCCCCCCGGGACTAGCTACCGGGGAGCTGTTTTTT. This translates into CASSPPGLATGELFF.

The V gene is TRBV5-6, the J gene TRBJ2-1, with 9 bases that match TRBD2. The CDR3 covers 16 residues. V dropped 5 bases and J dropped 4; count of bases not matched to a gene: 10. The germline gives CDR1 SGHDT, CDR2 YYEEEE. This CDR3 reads CASSSPSGIGYNEQFF. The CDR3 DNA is TGTGCCAGCAGTTCGCCTAGCGGGATTGGTTACAATGAGCAGTTCTTC. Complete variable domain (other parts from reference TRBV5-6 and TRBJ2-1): DAGVTQSPTHLIKTRGQQVTLRCSPKSGHDTVSWYQQALGQGPQFIFQYYEEEERQRGNFPDRFSGHQFPNYSSELNVNALLLGDSALYLCASSSPSGIGYNEQFFGPGTRLTVL.